One sample yielded the 9 T cell receptor beta chains listed below, sequenced in a study of CD8+ T cells in alopecia areata. Reverse transcribed after extraction, RNA yielded cDNA as the sequencing template. Using immunoSEQ multiplex PCR, the repertoire was profiled, and TCRdb retains in-frame clones only, with some absent. The table includes about 130,000 clones, almost 50% detected once. The specimen was CD8+ T cells sorted from blood, collected at week 0. The origin of the receptors is a human donor with alopecia areata.

V is TRBV7-9 and J is TRBJ1-5; no clear D. The CDR3 is 15 residues long. The V gene lost 4 bases and the J gene lost 6 bases, with 16 bases spanning the gap. Looked up from germline, CDR1 is SEHNR and CDR2 is FQNEAQ (reference sequence). The CDR3 sequence: CASSSGLRSGQPQHF. The DNA of the CDR3 is TGTGCCAGCAGCTCTGGCCTGCGGTCAGGTCAGCCCCAGCATTTT.

The chain has TRBV30 and TRBJ2-7; 9 bases line up with TRBD1. The V and J ends lost 4 bases and 7 bases, in that order; junction bases with no gene match: 8. This CDR3 is 13 amino acids long. Germline assignment: CDR1 GTSNPN and CDR2 SVGIG (reference sequence). The CDR3 spells CAWTQGAGSEQYF. DNA for the CDR3: TGTGCCTGGACACAGGGGGCGGGGAGTGAGCAGTACTTC. The full variable domain, with the rest looked up from reference TRBV30 and TRBJ2-7, is SQTIHQWPATLVQPVGSPLSLECTVEGTSNPNLYWYRQAAGRGLQLLFYSVGIGQISSEVPQNLSASRPQDRQFILSSKKLLLSDSGFYLCAWTQGAGSEQYFGPGTRLTVT.

CDR3 nucleotides: TGTGCCACCAGCAGAGACGCAGGGATATCCCAAGAGACCCAGTACTTC. Its protein is CATSRDAGISQETQYF. The rearrangement joins TRBV15 to TRBJ2-5, with D possibly TRBD1 on 5 matching bases. Germline V CDR1 and CDR2: LNHNV, YYDKDF (reference sequence). Trimming stripped 0 bases from V and 1 base from J, with 12 bases between. The CDR3 has 16 amino acids.

In this sample, this clone turned up a few times. The chain has TRBV11-2 and TRBJ2-5; TRBD2 aligns across 16 bases. Looked up from germline, CDR1 is SGHAT and CDR2 is FQNNGV. CDR3 length: 17 residues. V was clipped by 4 bases and J by 0 bases; unmatched bases: 2. The DNA for the CDR3 is TGTGCCAGCAGCTCGGGACTAGCGGGGGGGTACCAAGAGACCCAGTACTTC. It specifies CASSSGLAGGYQETQYF.

This chain connects TRBV13 to TRBJ1-1; D gene unclear. Per germline, CDR1 PRHDT and CDR2 FYEKMQ (reference sequence). The V end was cut by 5 bases, the J end by 0 bases, with 19 bases between. The length of the CDR3 is 17 residues. This CDR3 reads CASSLFGEGGLNTEAFF. CDR3 in DNA: TGTGCCAGCAGCCTATTCGGGGAGGGAGGTTTGAACACTGAAGCTTTCTTT.

With regard to this clone: Distinct nucleotide sequences in the sample also encode this CDR3. V is TRBV29-1 and J is TRBJ2-7; D might be TRBD1 (6 bases). Trimming cost V 6 bases and J 2 bases, with 11 bases left between them. Germline V gene sequence: CDR1 SQVTM, CDR2 ANQGSEA. This CDR3 has 12 residues. For the CDR3, the DNA is TGCAGCGTCTTGGGACAAACCTACGAGCAGTACTTC. Protein sequence: CSVLGQTYEQYF.

This clone has only a few counts. The chain has TRBV7-9 and TRBJ2-5; 8 nucleotides line up with TRBD2. Germline CDR1 SEHNR, CDR2 FQNEAQ (reference sequence). Unmatched junction bases numbered 1, after V lost 2 bases and J lost 2 bases. The CDR3 is made up of 14 amino acids. CDR3 coding DNA: TGTGCCAGCAGCTTATTAGCGGGACAAGAGACCCAGTACTTC. This translates into CASSLLAGQETQYF.

The CDR3, as DNA: TGTGCCAGCAGTCTAGATCTATACGTTACCCCTTATCAGCCCCAGCATTTT. It translates to CASSLDLYVTPYQPQHF. The rearrangement links TRBV7-2 to TRBJ1-5, with unresolved D. Trimming removed 6 bases at V and 5 bases at J, with 23 bases between. The germline CDR1 and CDR2 sequences are SGHTA and FQGNSA. The CDR3 covers 17 residues.

The chain combines TRBV5-6 with TRBJ1-1; D is unclear. V lost 4 bases and J lost 1, with 11 bases in between. Looked up from germline, CDR1 is SGHDT and CDR2 is YYEEEE. The CDR3 sequence is 14 residues long. The CDR3 DNA reads TGTGCCAGCAGCAGCCTAACAGAGAACACTGAAGCTTTCTTT. Residues: CASSSLTENTEAFF.